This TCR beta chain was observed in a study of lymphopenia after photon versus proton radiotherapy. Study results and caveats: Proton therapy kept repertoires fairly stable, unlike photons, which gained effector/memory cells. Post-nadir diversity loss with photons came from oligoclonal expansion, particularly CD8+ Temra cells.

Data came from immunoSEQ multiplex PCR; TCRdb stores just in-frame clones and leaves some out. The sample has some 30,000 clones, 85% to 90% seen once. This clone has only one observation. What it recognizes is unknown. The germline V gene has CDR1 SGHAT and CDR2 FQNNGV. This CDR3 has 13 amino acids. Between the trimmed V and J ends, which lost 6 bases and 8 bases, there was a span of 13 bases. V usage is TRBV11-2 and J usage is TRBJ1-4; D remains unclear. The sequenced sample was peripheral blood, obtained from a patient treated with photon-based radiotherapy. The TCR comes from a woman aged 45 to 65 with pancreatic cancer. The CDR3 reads CASSPRPGEKLFF. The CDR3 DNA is TGTGCCAGCAGTCCTCGGCCAGGCGAAAAACTGTTTTTT.